The source of this T cell receptor (beta chain) is a study of long-term antiretroviral therapy in people with HIV. The V gene lost 8 bases and the J gene lost 3 bases, with 13 bases spanning the gap. The CDR3 has 13 residues. Germline V gene lookup returns CDR1 MNHNS and CDR2 SASEGT. As concerns this clone: Antigen specificity is unknown.

The authors ran the immunoSEQ assay, v3.0, at survey level. Assay: immunoSEQ multiplex PCR; the TCRdb copy retains only in-frame clones and omits some. This repertoire shows more than 20,000 clones, 95% found once; its top ten account for about 2.4%. The study's findings and limits: After ART, diversity increased yet remained lower than transplant donor controls. Older ART regimens may have been in use when blood was drawn between about 2004 and 2018. HIV repertoires had narrower CDR3 length ranges than controls. Neither ART adherence, viral resistance nor therapy changes were documented.

This TCR came from a woman between 45 and 65 years old with HIV. Sequences were derived from unsorted PBMCs, sampled roughly 5.1 years after starting antiretroviral therapy. The V call is TRBV6-1, the J call TRBJ2-5; D remains unclear. This CDR3 is CASLGSRKETQYF. The CDR3 region has the DNA TGTGCCAGCTTAGGCAGCAGGAAAGAGACCCAGTACTTC.